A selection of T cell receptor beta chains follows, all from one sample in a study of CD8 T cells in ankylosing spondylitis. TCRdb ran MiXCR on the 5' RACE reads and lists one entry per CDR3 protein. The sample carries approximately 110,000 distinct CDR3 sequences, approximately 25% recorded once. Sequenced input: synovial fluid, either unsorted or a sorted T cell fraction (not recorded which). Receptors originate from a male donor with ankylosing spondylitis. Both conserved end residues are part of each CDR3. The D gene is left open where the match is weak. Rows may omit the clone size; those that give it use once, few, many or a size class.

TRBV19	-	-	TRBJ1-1	CASSTGRFTEAFF	TGTGCCAGTAGTACCGGGAGATTCACTGAAGCTTTCTTT
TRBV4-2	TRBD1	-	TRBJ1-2	CASSQDWTGGGYTF	TGTGCCAGCAGCCAAGATTGGACAGGGGGTGGCTACACCTTC
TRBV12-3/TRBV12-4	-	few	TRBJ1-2	CASSITGRNYGYTF	TGTGCCAGCAGCATCACGGGACGGAACTATGGCTACACCTTC
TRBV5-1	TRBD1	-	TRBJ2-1	CASSLGETGYNEQFF	TGCGCCAGCAGCTTGGGGGAGACAGGGTACAATGAGCAGTTCTTC
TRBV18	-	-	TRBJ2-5	CASSPPLGRDQETQYF	TGTGCCAGCTCACCACCGCTCGGGCGGGACCAAGAGACCCAGTACTTC
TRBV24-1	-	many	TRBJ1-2	CATSAQGLGYTF	TGTGCCACCAGTGCACAGGGTCTTGGCTACACCTTC
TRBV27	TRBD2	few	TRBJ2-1	CASSLVGGRPLGNEQFF	TGTGCCAGCAGTTTGGTTGGCGGGAGGCCTCTGGGGAATGAGCAGTTCTTC
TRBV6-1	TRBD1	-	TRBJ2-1	CASRLQGARYNEQFF	TGTGCCAGCAGGCTCCAGGGGGCGCGGTACAATGAGCAGTTCTTC
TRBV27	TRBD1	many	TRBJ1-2	CASKFSGGYGYTF	TGTGCCAGCAAATTTTCAGGGGGCTATGGCTACACCTTC
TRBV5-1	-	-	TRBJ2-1	CASSWGLASASSYNEQFF	TGCGCCAGCAGCTGGGGACTTGCTAGCGCGAGCTCCTACAATGAGCAGTTCTTC
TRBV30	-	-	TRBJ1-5	CAWSSRGYNQPQHF	TGTGCCTGGAGTTCCCGGGGATACAATCAGCCCCAGCATTTT